Listed below are T cell receptor beta chains from one sample, sequenced in a study of T cell responses to AZD1222 COVID-19 vaccine. Data came from immunoSEQ multiplex PCR; TCRdb stores just in-frame clones and leaves some out. Found here are about 150,000 clones, around 93% of them singletons; the top ten hold over 7.5%. Here the sequenced sample was peripheral blood, taken on day 0 of AZD1222 vaccination. The receptors come from an adult in good health. CDR3s include the opening cysteine and the closing phenylalanine or tryptophan. A D gene is named only where the DNA matches it firmly. A clone size is listed for some rows: how often the clone was seen (once, few, many), or a class if it is expanded.

>TRBV5-1|.|TRBJ2-6|.
TGCGCCAGCTCTTCCCAGTTCTCTGGGGCCAACGTCCTGACTTTC
CASSSQFSGANVLTF
>TRBV7-9|TRBD1|TRBJ2-1|once
TGTGCCAGCAGCTTCCGGGACAGGTCTCTCTCCTACAATGAGCAGTTCTTC
CASSFRDRSLSYNEQFF
>TRBV7-8|.|TRBJ2-1|.
TGTGCCAGCAGCAAAGGGTCCAGAGACAATGAGCAGTTCTTC
CASSKGSRDNEQFF
>TRBV19|TRBD1|TRBJ1-2|.
TGTGCCAGCCGCACAGGGGGTGTGAATGGCTACACCTTC
CASRTGGVNGYTF
>TRBV19|.|TRBJ2-2|.
TGTGCCAGTAGGCTATCCCGAGGTGACACCGGGGAGCTGTTTTTT
CASRLSRGDTGELFF
>TRBV5-5|.|TRBJ1-5|.
TGTGCCAGCAGCCCCGCATCCACCCGGGTAGGGCAGCCCCAGCATTTT
CASSPASTRVGQPQHF
>TRBV5-1|TRBD1|TRBJ1-3|.
TGCGCCAGCAGCCTGGGACAGGACAACTCTGGAAACACCATATATTTT
CASSLGQDNSGNTIYF
>TRBV7-9|.|TRBJ1-5|.
TGTGCCAGCAGCTTAAATAAGGGACAATTAAATCAGCCCCAGCATTTT
CASSLNKGQLNQPQHF
>TRBV18|TRBD2|TRBJ2-3|.
TGTGCCAGCTCACCACGTAGCGGGGGAGCAGATACGCAGTATTTT
CASSPRSGGADTQYF
>TRBV15|.|TRBJ2-5|.
TGTGCCACCAGCAGAGATCCGCCACAGGAGACCCAGTACTTC
CATSRDPPQETQYF
>TRBV11-2|.|TRBJ1-1|.
TGTGCCAGCAGCTTAGTGATCGGGGACCTAGCCGCTTTCTTT
CASSLVIGDLAAFF
>TRBV3-1/TRBV3-2|.|TRBJ1-2|.
TGTGCCAGCAGCCTGGGGGGGGATGGCTACACCTTC
CASSLGGDGYTF
>TRBV28|TRBD1|TRBJ2-5|.
TGTGCCAGCTCCTTTGGGTACGGGACAGGGGCAGAGACCCAGTACTTC
CASSFGYGTGAETQYF
>TRBV6-5|.|TRBJ1-1|.
TGTGCCAGCAGTAGTCTACAGAACACTGAAGCTTTCTTT
CASSSLQNTEAFF
>TRBV6-5|.|TRBJ2-5|once
TGTGCCAGCAGTTACGGGACCCTCCAAGAGACCCAGTACTTC
CASSYGTLQETQYF
>TRBV5-6|.|TRBJ2-1|.
TGTGCCAGCAGCGCCGGGTCTCTCAATGAGCAGTTCTTC
CASSAGSLNEQFF
>TRBV9|TRBD1|TRBJ1-5|.
TGTGCCAGCAGCCGAACCGGACAGGGCAATCAGCCCCAGCATTTT
CASSRTGQGNQPQHF
>TRBV5-4|.|TRBJ2-7|.
TGTGCCAGCAGCTTGGGCGCCGGGGCGGGCGGCGAGCAGTACTTC
CASSLGAGAGGEQYF
>TRBV2|.|TRBJ1-5|.
TGTGCCAGCAGCGAAGACAGCTATAGCAATCAGCCCCAGCATTTT
CASSEDSYSNQPQHF
>TRBV2|TRBD2|TRBJ2-5|.
TGTGCCAGCAGTGGAGGAGCGGGGAGTATACAAGAGACCCAGTACTTC
CASSGGAGSIQETQYF
>TRBV7-3|.|TRBJ2-1|.
TGTGCCAGCAGCTTCCCCACCAGGACAGCCAATGTCAATGAGCAGTTCTTC
CASSFPTRTANVNEQFF
>TRBV11-2|.|TRBJ2-4|.
TGTGCCAGCAGCTCTACGCGTACCGGGACTGGAAACATTCAGTACTTC
CASSSTRTGTGNIQYF
>TRBV11-2|.|TRBJ2-3|once
TGTGCCAGCAGCTTAATACAGGGCCCCACAGATACGCAGTATTTT
CASSLIQGPTDTQYF
>TRBV4-1|.|TRBJ1-2|.
TGCGCCAGCAGCCACCACAGTAACTATGGCTACACCTTC
CASSHHSNYGYTF
>TRBV19|TRBD1|TRBJ2-7|.
TGTGCCAGTAGCACGGACAGGGGGCCCTACGAGCAGTACTTC
CASSTDRGPYEQYF
>TRBV11-3|TRBD2|TRBJ2-3|.
TGTGCCAGCAGCGGGCTAGCGGGGGGCGCAGATACGCAGTATTTT
CASSGLAGGADTQYF
>TRBV6-5|.|TRBJ1-2|.
TGTGCCAGCAGCCCCGGCTATGGCTACACCTTC
CASSPGYGYTF
>TRBV2|TRBD2|TRBJ2-5|few
TGTGCCAGCAGTAGGATAGCGGGGGCCCGAGAAGAGACCCAGTACTTC
CASSRIAGAREETQYF
>TRBV19|TRBD1|TRBJ1-1|.
TGTGCCAGTAGTTGGGACAGGGTGAACACTGAAGCTTTCTTT
CASSWDRVNTEAFF
>TRBV28|TRBD1|TRBJ2-7|.
TGTGCCAGCAGTCCCGGGACAGCGCACAACGAGCAGTACTTC
CASSPGTAHNEQYF
>TRBV18|.|TRBJ1-1|.
TGTGCCAGCTCACCTCTAAGGTGGGGGGGTTCGCACACTGAAGCTTTCTTT
CASSPLRWGGSHTEAFF
>TRBV30|.|TRBJ1-1|.
TGTGCCTGGGGGGGGATCACTGAAGCTTTCTTT
CAWGGITEAFF
>TRBV5-8|.|TRBJ1-3|.
TGTGCCAGCAGCCCGCGAAACACCATATATTTT
CASSPRNTIYF
>TRBV6-6|.|TRBJ1-1|.
TGTGCCAGCCCGGACGGAATGGGACAAATGAACACTGAAGCTTTCTTT
CASPDGMGQMNTEAFF
>TRBV12-3/TRBV12-4|.|TRBJ2-1|.
TGTGCCAGCAGTTTCTCGGAGAATGAGCAGTTCTTC
CASSFSENEQFF
>TRBV2|.|TRBJ1-5|.
TGTGCCAGCGGGGTACGGAATCAGCCCCAGCATTTT
CASGVRNQPQHF
>TRBV4-1|TRBD1|TRBJ1-6|.
TGCGCCAGCAGCCAAGATCTCGGACAGGTCCGAAATAATTCACCCCTCCACTTT
CASSQDLGQVRNNSPLHF
>TRBV5-6|.|TRBJ1-1|.
TGTGCCAGCAGCTTGTGGCGGGGCATTAAGAACACTGAAGCTTTCTTT
CASSLWRGIKNTEAFF
>TRBV5-4|.|TRBJ2-5|.
TGTGCCAGCAGCTTGGGGGGGGAAGAGACCCAGTACTTC
CASSLGGEETQYF
>TRBV4-1|.|TRBJ1-5|.
TGCGCCAGCAGCCATATGGGGGGGTTAGGGCAGCCCCAGCATTTT
CASSHMGGLGQPQHF
>TRBV15|.|TRBJ2-3|.
TGTGCCACCAGCAGAGTTGTACTGGGAATGGATACGCAGTATTTT
CATSRVVLGMDTQYF
>TRBV3-1/TRBV3-2|.|TRBJ1-2|.
TGTGCCAGCAGCCAAGAGGGCCTTTATGGCTACACCTTC
CASSQEGLYGYTF
>TRBV6-5|TRBD2|TRBJ2-5|.
TGTGCCAGCAGTTACTCGCGGGGGGGCCGGGAGACCCAGTACTTC
CASSYSRGGRETQYF
>TRBV20-1|TRBD1|TRBJ2-7|.
TGCAGTGCTAGTGAGACAGGGGACTCCTACGAGCAGTACTTC
CSASETGDSYEQYF
>TRBV2|.|TRBJ2-1|.
TGTGCCAGCAGTGTTTTGGGGGCCGCCTACAATGAGCAGTTCTTC
CASSVLGAAYNEQFF
>TRBV4-1|.|TRBJ2-2|.
TGCGCCAGCAGCCAAGGGACAGTAGCGAACACCGGGGAGCTGTTTTTT
CASSQGTVANTGELFF
>TRBV13|.|TRBJ2-1|.
TGTGCCAGCAGCGTAAGTAAGATATTGGGGCCCGATAGTAACGGTGAGCAGTTCTTC
CASSVSKILGPDSNGEQFF
>TRBV7-2|.|TRBJ2-1|.
TGTGCCAGCAGCTTCACCCCAGCCCCCAATGAGCAGTTCTTC
CASSFTPAPNEQFF
>TRBV7-9|.|TRBJ2-3|.
TGTGCCAGCAGCTCCCCCCCGGGCACAGATACGCAGTATTTT
CASSSPPGTDTQYF
>TRBV28|.|TRBJ1-4|once
TGTGCCAGCGATCGGGGTGAAAAACTGTTTTTT
CASDRGEKLFF
>TRBV7-9|TRBD1|TRBJ1-2|.
TGTGCCAGCAGCCTACAGGGGGTGAATGGCTACACCTTC
CASSLQGVNGYTF
>TRBV7-2|TRBD1|TRBJ1-2|.
TGTGCCAGCAGGCTCAATCAGGGGGCGCGGGGTGGCTACACCTTC
CASRLNQGARGGYTF
>TRBV28|.|TRBJ1-2|.
TGTGCCAGCAGATGGTTCTATGGCTACACCTTC
CASRWFYGYTF